Ten or more counts support the clone carrying this TCR beta chain. The antigen remains unidentified. These data belong to a study of human T cells and chemical hapten exposure. General study results and limits: TCRs at high frequency, those above 1 in 1000, did not change with DPC sensitization.

Germline V CDR1 and CDR2: SGHVS, FNYEAQ. The CDR3 has 14 amino acids. The germline V and J ends were trimmed by 4 bases and 6 bases, with 12 bases remaining between them. Time point denoted: patch test 3, about 24 weeks after DPC sensitization. This sample's treatment: therapeutic diphenylcyclopropenone sensitization with weekly scalp DPC. TCRdb used MiXCR to reprocess the RACE reads, holding one entry per CDR3 protein. The sample holds just under 65,000 distinct CDR3 sequences, roughly 11% seen once. This rearrangement joins TRBV7-6 to TRBJ2-2; D possibly corresponds to TRBD2 (6 bases). This clonotype was sampled from a woman aged 30 to 39 with alopecia areata. Some clones in this sample may be carry-over from other donors' samples. The specimen was whole blood, collected in connection with sensitization to the hapten diphenylcyclopropenone (DPC). The chain's CDR3 is CASSSGLPSGELFF. The CDR3 DNA sequence: TGTGCCAGCAGCTCGGGACTCCCGTCCGGGGAGCTGTTTTTT.